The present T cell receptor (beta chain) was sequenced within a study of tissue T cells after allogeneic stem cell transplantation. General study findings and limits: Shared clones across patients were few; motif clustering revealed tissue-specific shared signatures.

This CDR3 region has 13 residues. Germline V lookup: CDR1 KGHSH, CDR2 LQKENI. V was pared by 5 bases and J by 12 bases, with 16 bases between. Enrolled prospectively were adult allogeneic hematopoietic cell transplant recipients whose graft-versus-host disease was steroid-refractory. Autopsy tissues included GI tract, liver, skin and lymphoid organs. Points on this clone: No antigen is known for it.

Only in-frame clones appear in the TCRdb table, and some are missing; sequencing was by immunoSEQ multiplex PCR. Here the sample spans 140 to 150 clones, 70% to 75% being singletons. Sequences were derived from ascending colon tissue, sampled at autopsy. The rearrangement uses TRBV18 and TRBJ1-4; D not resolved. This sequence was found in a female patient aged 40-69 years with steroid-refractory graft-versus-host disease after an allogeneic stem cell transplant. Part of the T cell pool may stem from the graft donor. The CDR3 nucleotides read TGTGCCAGCTCATCCCAGGACCGAGATCAACTGTTTTTT. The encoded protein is CASSSQDRDQLFF.